This entry features one T cell receptor beta chain sequence. What it binds is not known. This sample was included in a study of cytomegalovirus exposure and HLA in healthy donors. Broader study findings: In a later analysis, HLA-associated TCR beta chains were more clonally expanded than equally common others. Association of a missense DCLRE1C variant with TCR beta V- and J-gene trimming was reported in a later analysis.

This CDR3 region has 13 residues. The ends were cut back, 9 bases at V and 2 bases at J, with 13 bases in the middle. Per the germline V gene, CDR1 is LNHDA and CDR2 is SQIVND (reference sequence). The PCR contained 60 Vbeta and 13 Jbeta primers. Sequenced by immunoSEQ multiplex PCR; TCRdb stores in-frame clones only, minus some. Of 150,000 to 200,000 clones listed, more than 70% are singletons. The genes are TRBV19 and TRBJ1-1, with D possibly matching TRBD1 (5 bases). The source material was PBMCs. This clonotype was obtained from a male donor in good health and CMV-seropositive. The CDR3 region has the DNA TGTGCCAGCAAGGACATATTTAACACTGAAGCTTTCTTT. This encodes CASKDIFNTEAFF. The whole variable domain, filled in from reference TRBV19 and TRBJ1-1, reads DGGITQSPKYLFRKEGQNVTLSCEQNLNHDAMYWYRQDPGQGLRLIYYSQIVNDFQKGDIAEGYSVSREKKESFPLTVTSAQKNPTAFYLCASKDIFNTEAFFGQGTRLTVV.